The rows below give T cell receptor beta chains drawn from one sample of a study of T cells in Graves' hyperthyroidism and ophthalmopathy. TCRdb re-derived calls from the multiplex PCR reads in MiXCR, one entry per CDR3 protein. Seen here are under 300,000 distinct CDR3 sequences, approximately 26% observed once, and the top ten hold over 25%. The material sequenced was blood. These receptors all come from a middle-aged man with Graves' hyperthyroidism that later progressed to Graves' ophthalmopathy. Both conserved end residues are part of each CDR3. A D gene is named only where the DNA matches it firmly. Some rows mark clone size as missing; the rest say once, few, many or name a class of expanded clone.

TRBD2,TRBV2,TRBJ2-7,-,TGTGCCAGCAGTACGGGAGGCCACGAGCAGTACTTC,CASSTGGHEQYF
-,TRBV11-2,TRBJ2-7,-,TGTGCCAGCAGCATGCGAGCTCATAGGGACCCTAAGGACCACGAGCAGTACTTC,CASSMRAHRDPKDHEQYF
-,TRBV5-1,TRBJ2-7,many,TGCGCCAGCAGCCCCCTGACACCCTCCTACGAGCAGTACTTC,CASSPLTPSYEQYF
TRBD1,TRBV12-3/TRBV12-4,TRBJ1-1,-,TGTGCCAGCAGTTTCGCAGGGGGTAGCACTGAAGCTTTCTTT,CASSFAGGSTEAFF
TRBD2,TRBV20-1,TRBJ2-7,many,TGCAGTGCTAGGACGGGGGGTTGGGGGGAGCAGTACTTC,CSARTGGWGEQYF
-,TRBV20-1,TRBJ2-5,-,TGCAGTGCTGGGGGACAAGCGGAGCAGACCCAGTACTTC,CSAGGQAEQTQYF
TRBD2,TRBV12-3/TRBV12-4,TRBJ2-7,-,TGTGCCAGCAGCCCCTCTGGCGGGAGGTCCCCCTACGAGCAGTACTTC,CASSPSGGRSPYEQYF
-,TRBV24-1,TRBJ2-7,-,TGTGCCACCAGTAGAGGGGAGGACGAGCAGTACTTC,CATSRGEDEQYF
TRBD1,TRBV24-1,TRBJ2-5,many,TGTGCCACCAGTGAAGGACAGGGCCTACAAGAGACCCAGTACTTC,CATSEGQGLQETQYF
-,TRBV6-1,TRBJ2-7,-,TGTGCCAGCACGTCCGAGCAGTACTTC,CASTSEQYF
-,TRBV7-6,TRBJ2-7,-,TGTGCCAGCAGCGATGGGGACGGGCTATACTTC,CASSDGDGLYF
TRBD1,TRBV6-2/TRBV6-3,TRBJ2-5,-,TGTGCCAGCAGTACCCGGGACAGGGGATCGGAAGAGACCCAGTACTTC,CASSTRDRGSEETQYF
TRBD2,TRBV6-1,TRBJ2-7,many,TGTGCCAGCAGTGGTGGACTAGCGGGATCCCACGAGCAGTACTTC,CASSGGLAGSHEQYF
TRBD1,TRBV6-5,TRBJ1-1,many,TGTGCCAGCACAGGACAGGGGTTCGGTGAAGCTTTCTTT,CASTGQGFGEAFF
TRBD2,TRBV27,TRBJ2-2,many,TGTGCCAGCAGTCCGCGACTAGCTTCCGGGGAGCTGTTTTTT,CASSPRLASGELFF
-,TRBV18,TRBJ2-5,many,TGTGCCAGCTCACCGTTGTGGAACCAAGAGACCCAGTACTTC,CASSPLWNQETQYF
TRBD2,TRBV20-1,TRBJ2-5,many,TGCAGTGCTAATAGCGGGAGACCGGGTGAGACCCAGTACTTC,CSANSGRPGETQYF
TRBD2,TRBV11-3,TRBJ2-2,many,TGTGCCAGCAGCTTAAGGGAGGGCCTCTCGAACACCGGGGAGCTGTTTTTT,CASSLREGLSNTGELFF
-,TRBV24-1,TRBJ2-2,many,TGTGCCGCCAAACCGGACGGGATAGGAACCGGGGAGCTGTTTTTT,CAAKPDGIGTGELFF
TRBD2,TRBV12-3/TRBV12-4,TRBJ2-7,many,TGTGCCAGCAGCCGACTAGCGGGACAAAGGGAGCAGTACTTC,CASSRLAGQREQYF
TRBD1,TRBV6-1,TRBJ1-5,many,TGTGCCAGCAGACCCCAGGGACAGGTAAATCAGCCCCAGCATTTT,CASRPQGQVNQPQHF
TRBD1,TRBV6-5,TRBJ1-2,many,TGTGCCAGCAGTTACCCCGAAGGACAGGGAGCTAACTATGGCTACACCTTC,CASSYPEGQGANYGYTF
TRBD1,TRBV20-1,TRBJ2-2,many,TGCAGTGCTAGAGATACAGGACAGGGTAGAGGCACCGGGGAGCTGTTTTTT,CSARDTGQGRGTGELFF
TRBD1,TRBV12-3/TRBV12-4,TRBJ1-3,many,TGTGCCAGCAGGGAACAGGGGGCTGGAAACACCATATATTTT,CASREQGAGNTIYF
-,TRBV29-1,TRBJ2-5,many,TGCAGCGTAGCTAGCGTAGAGACCCAGTACTTC,CSVASVETQYF
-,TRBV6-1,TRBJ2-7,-,TGTGCCAGCAGAGATGGACCCGGTGAGCAGTACTTC,CASRDGPGEQYF
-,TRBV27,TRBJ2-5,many,TGTGCCACCAAACCCCAGCCTGGACGAGGAGTGACCCAGTACTTC,CATKPQPGRGVTQYF
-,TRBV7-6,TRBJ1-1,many,TGTGCCAGCAGCTTAGATCCCGGGCGGGAGAGGACTGAAGCTTTCTTT,CASSLDPGRERTEAFF
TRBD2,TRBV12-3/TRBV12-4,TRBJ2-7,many,TGTGCCAGCAGTTTGGGCGGGAGCGTTGGCGAGCAGTACTTC,CASSLGGSVGEQYF
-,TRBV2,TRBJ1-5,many,TGTGCCAGCAGTGAAGGTACGACGGGGGAGCCCCAGCATTTT,CASSEGTTGEPQHF
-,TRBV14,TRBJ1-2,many,TGTGCCAGCAGCCAAGGAGGGGTTCTCTATGGCTACACCTTC,CASSQGGVLYGYTF
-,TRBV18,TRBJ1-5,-,TGTGCCAGCTCACCAGGGAGGGGGAATCAGCCCCAGCATTTT,CASSPGRGNQPQHF
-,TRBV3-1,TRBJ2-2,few,TGTGCCAGCAGCCAAGATTTAAACACCGGGGAGCTGTTTTTT,CASSQDLNTGELFF
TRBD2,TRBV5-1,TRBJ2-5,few,TGCGCCAGCAGCCAGGGACTAGCGGGAGGCGCCCAAGAGACCCAGTACTTC,CASSQGLAGGAQETQYF
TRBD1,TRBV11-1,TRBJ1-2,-,TGTGCCAGCAGCCCCCGCGGGACAGGGCAACCTTATGGCTACACCTTC,CASSPRGTGQPYGYTF
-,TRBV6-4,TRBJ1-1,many,TGTGCCGGCAGTGAAGGGAAGGTGAACCGAAGGGCTGAAGCTTTCTTT,CAGSEGKVNRRAEAFF